The 9 T cell receptor beta chains listed next were all sequenced from one sample in a study of response to subunit inactivated influenza vaccine. Using its own MiXCR run on the RT-PCR reads, TCRdb lists one record per CDR3 protein. The repertoire holds under 950,000 distinct CDR3 sequences, with over 20% as singletons. The material sequenced was PBMCs from blood, taken more than 4 days after vaccination. The source of these receptors is a man over 45 who received an inactivated influenza vaccine.

V and J are TRBV12-3 or TRBV12-4 and TRBJ2-2; D is perhaps TRBD1 (5 bases). V was clipped by 6 bases and J by 3 bases, with 14 bases between them. CDR3 length: 15 amino acids. The CDR3 DNA follows: TGTGCCAGCAGGGAAGGGGCCTGGGACACCGGGGAGCTGTTTTTT. It translates to CASREGAWDTGELFF.

This clonotype was seen a handful of times. This chain links TRBV4-3 with TRBJ2-3, with TRBD2 matching 12 bases. V shed 3 bases, J shed 0 bases, and the junction held 7 bases outside the gene matches. The CDR3 extends over 18 amino acids. Germline V gene sequence: CDR1 LGHNA, CDR2 YSLEER. The CDR3 reads CASSHAGLAGTSTDTQYF. The DNA for the CDR3 is TGCGCCAGCAGCCACGCTGGACTAGCGGGGACTAGCACAGATACGCAGTATTTT.

This CDR3 is CAWSAPRGANYGYTF. CDR3 DNA: TGTGCCTGGAGTGCCCCTCGGGGGGCGAACTATGGCTACACCTTC. J is TRBJ1-2 and V is TRBV30, with D tentatively TRBD1 (6 bases). V dropped 1 base and J dropped 2 bases, with 14 bases sitting between them. The germline gives CDR1 GTSNPN, CDR2 SVGIG (reference sequence). The CDR3 contains 15 residues.

V is TRBV20-1 and J is TRBJ2-3, with TRBD1 matching 7 bases. The CDR3 is made up of 16 amino acids. CDR1 DFQATT and CDR2 SNEGSKA come from the germline V gene (reference sequence). Trimming cost V 6 bases and J 3 bases; bases outside gene matches: 15. The CDR3 loop is CSAKTGTVIGTDTQYF. The CDR3 region has the DNA TGCAGTGCCAAAACCGGGACAGTAATAGGGACAGATACGCAGTATTTT.

This clonotype turned up a few times. The rearrangement joins TRBV20-1 to TRBJ1-5; 7 bases are a match to TRBD1. The germline V gene encodes CDR1 DFQATT and CDR2 SNEGSKA (reference sequence). The CDR3 runs to 14 residues. The trim removed 5 bases at V and 4 bases at J, leaving 8 bases unmatched. CDR3 coding DNA: TGCAGTGCTCGACTGGGACAGCTTAATCAGCCCCAGCATTTT. Translating gives CSARLGQLNQPQHF.

The V and J genes are TRBV20-1 and TRBJ2-3; perhaps TRBD1 as D (6 bases). CDR1 and CDR2 from the germline V gene are DFQATT and SNEGSKA (reference sequence). The CDR3 runs to 17 residues. Trimming took off 0 bases at V and 4 bases at J, with 20 bases between the two ends. CDR3 sequence: CSARDVQGFGIADTQYF. The CDR3 region has the DNA TGCAGTGCTAGAGATGTTCAGGGGTTTGGAATAGCAGATACGCAGTATTTT.

This clonotype occurred many times. The chain has TRBV20-1 and TRBJ2-2; 7 bases line up with TRBD1. J lost 2 bases, V lost 0 bases, and 6 bases had no gene match. The CDR3 is 16 residues long. From germline, CDR1 is DFQATT and CDR2 SNEGSKA (reference sequence). The CDR3 protein is CSARDITGDNTGELFF. The CDR3 region has the DNA TGCAGTGCTAGAGATATCACAGGGGACAACACCGGGGAGCTGTTTTTT.

V usage is TRBV5-1 and J usage is TRBJ2-2; D is perhaps TRBD1 (5 bases). V was clipped by 4 bases and J by 1 base, with 14 bases between them. This CDR3 contains 16 residues. The germline CDR1 and CDR2 sequences are SGHRS and YFSETQ. The CDR3 bases are TGCGCCAGCAGCCACCCGACAGAGGTGAACACCGGGGAGCTGTTTTTT. It encodes CASSHPTEVNTGELFF.

The rearrangement joins TRBV7-9 to TRBJ1-1; no firm D call. CDR1 is SEHNR, CDR2 FQNEAQ, per germline (reference sequence). There are 13 residues in the CDR3. Trimming removed 8 bases at V and 4 bases at J, with 14 bases between. The CDR3 DNA is TGTGCCAGCCGGTCCGGGAGAGTCACTGAAGCTTTCTTT. Translation: CASRSGRVTEAFF.